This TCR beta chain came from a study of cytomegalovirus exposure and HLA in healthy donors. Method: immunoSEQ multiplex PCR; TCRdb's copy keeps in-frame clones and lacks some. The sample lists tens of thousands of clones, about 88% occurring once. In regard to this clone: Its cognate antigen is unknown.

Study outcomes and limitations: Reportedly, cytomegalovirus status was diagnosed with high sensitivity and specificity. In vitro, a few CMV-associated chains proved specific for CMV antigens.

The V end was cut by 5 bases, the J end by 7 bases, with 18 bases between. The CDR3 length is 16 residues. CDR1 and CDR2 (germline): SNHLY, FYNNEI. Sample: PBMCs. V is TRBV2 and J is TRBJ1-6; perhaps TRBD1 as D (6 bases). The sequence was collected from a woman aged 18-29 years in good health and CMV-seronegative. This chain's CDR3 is CASSSDRNIHNSPLHF. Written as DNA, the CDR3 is TGTGCCAGCAGTTCCGACAGGAATATTCACAATTCACCCCTCCACTTT.